The rows below give T cell receptor beta chains drawn from one sample of a study of blood T cell repertoires in COVID-19. Produced via immunoSEQ multiplex PCR; TCRdb's table is partial and in-frame only. The sample lists about 180,000 clones, about 72% occurring once. Sequenced input: PBMCs or T cells enriched from blood (not recorded which). The source of these receptors is a woman aged 45 to 65 who had recovered from COVID-19. CDR3s include the opening cysteine and the closing phenylalanine or tryptophan. The order of the fields is J gene, V gene, clone size, D gene, CDR3 protein, CDR3 DNA. A D gene is named only where the DNA matches it firmly. Rows may omit the clone size; those that give it use once, few, many or a size class.

j_gene: TRBJ2-1
v_gene: TRBV30
abundance: once
d_gene: NA
CDR3aa: CAWSVRIAARITGNEQFF
CDR3nt: TGTGCCTGGAGTGTAAGGATAGCGGCAAGGATAACCGGGAATGAGCAGTTCTTC

j_gene: TRBJ2-1
v_gene: TRBV7-9
abundance: NA
d_gene: TRBD2
CDR3aa: CASSAGLALGSYNEQFF
CDR3nt: TGTGCCAGCAGCGCGGGACTAGCTCTAGGCTCCTACAATGAGCAGTTCTTC

j_gene: TRBJ1-3
v_gene: TRBV10-3
abundance: NA
d_gene: NA
CDR3aa: CAIRTGFSGNTIYF
CDR3nt: TGTGCCATCAGGACAGGCTTCTCTGGAAACACCATATATTTT

j_gene: TRBJ2-3
v_gene: TRBV7-8
abundance: NA
d_gene: NA
CDR3aa: CASSLGASRLTDTQYF
CDR3nt: TGTGCCAGCAGCTTAGGGGCCTCTCGCCTCACAGATACGCAGTATTTT

j_gene: TRBJ2-1
v_gene: TRBV18
abundance: NA
d_gene: TRBD2
CDR3aa: CASSPLGRGSYNEQFF
CDR3nt: TGTGCCAGCTCACCACTTGGGCGGGGGTCCTACAATGAGCAGTTCTTC

j_gene: TRBJ1-3
v_gene: TRBV6-5
abundance: NA
d_gene: TRBD1
CDR3aa: CASSSGTGRPGNTIYF
CDR3nt: TGTGCCAGCAGTTCCGGGACAGGGAGGCCAGGAAACACCATATATTTT

j_gene: TRBJ1-6
v_gene: TRBV7-2
abundance: few
d_gene: NA
CDR3aa: CASRRGLLYNSPLHF
CDR3nt: TGTGCCAGCAGGCGCGGACTTCTCTATAATTCACCCCTCCACTTT

j_gene: TRBJ2-1
v_gene: TRBV28
abundance: NA
d_gene: TRBD2
CDR3aa: CASMAGDSNEQFF
CDR3nt: TGTGCCAGCATGGCGGGAGATAGTAATGAGCAGTTCTTC

j_gene: TRBJ1-2
v_gene: TRBV7-9
abundance: NA
d_gene: NA
CDR3aa: CASSSTAGGPGYTF
CDR3nt: TGTGCCAGCAGCTCCACCGCGGGGGGCCCCGGCTACACCTTC

j_gene: TRBJ1-4
v_gene: TRBV30
abundance: many
d_gene: NA
CDR3aa: CAWTRDVAVQVGSKLFF
CDR3nt: TGTGCCTGGACCCGAGACGTGGCGGTACAGGTCGGTTCAAAACTGTTTTTT

j_gene: TRBJ1-5
v_gene: TRBV7-2
abundance: NA
d_gene: NA
CDR3aa: CASSPSEGPQHF
CDR3nt: TGTGCCAGCAGCCCCAGTGAGGGGCCCCAGCATTTT

j_gene: TRBJ2-7
v_gene: TRBV7-2
abundance: many
d_gene: TRBD1
CDR3aa: CASSYETGPREQYF
CDR3nt: TGTGCCAGCAGCTATGAGACAGGGCCTCGGGAGCAGTACTTC

j_gene: TRBJ2-2
v_gene: TRBV6-2/TRBV6-3
abundance: NA
d_gene: TRBD2
CDR3aa: CASSRTSMNTGELFF
CDR3nt: TGTGCCAGCAGTCGGACTAGCATGAACACCGGGGAGCTGTTTTTT

j_gene: TRBJ2-2
v_gene: TRBV7-3
abundance: NA
d_gene: NA
CDR3aa: CASSLTSPGELFF
CDR3nt: TGTGCCAGCAGCTTAACTAGTCCCGGGGAGCTGTTTTTT

j_gene: TRBJ1-2
v_gene: TRBV7-9
abundance: few
d_gene: NA
CDR3aa: CASSLDRGDYGYTF
CDR3nt: TGTGCCAGCAGCTTAGATAGGGGTGACTATGGCTACACCTTC

j_gene: TRBJ2-5
v_gene: TRBV27
abundance: NA
d_gene: NA
CDR3aa: CARREETQYF
CDR3nt: TGTGCCAGGAGAGAAGAGACCCAGTACTTC

j_gene: TRBJ2-1
v_gene: TRBV24-1
abundance: NA
d_gene: TRBD2
CDR3aa: CATASGTYNEQFF
CDR3nt: TGTGCCACTGCTAGCGGGACCTACAATGAGCAGTTCTTC

j_gene: TRBJ2-1
v_gene: TRBV5-1
abundance: NA
d_gene: TRBD1
CDR3aa: CASSHGTDYNEQFF
CDR3nt: TGCGCCAGCAGTCACGGGACAGATTACAATGAGCAGTTCTTC

j_gene: TRBJ1-5
v_gene: TRBV23-1
abundance: few
d_gene: NA
CDR3aa: CASSRTASRPDQPQHF
CDR3nt: TGCGCCAGCAGTCGGACAGCCTCCCGACCTGATCAGCCCCAGCATTTT

j_gene: TRBJ2-7
v_gene: TRBV3-1/TRBV3-2
abundance: NA
d_gene: NA
CDR3aa: CASSRRSSYEQYF
CDR3nt: TGTGCCAGCAGCCGGAGAAGCTCCTACGAGCAGTACTTC

j_gene: TRBJ2-7
v_gene: TRBV5-1
abundance: NA
d_gene: NA
CDR3aa: CASSLGTVSSYEQYF
CDR3nt: TGCGCCAGCAGCTTGGGGACAGTAAGCTCCTACGAGCAGTACTTC

j_gene: TRBJ2-1
v_gene: TRBV21-1
abundance: NA
d_gene: NA
CDR3aa: CASSKRWGRGLSNEQFF
CDR3nt: TGTGCCAGCAGCAAACGTTGGGGCAGGGGCCTAAGCAATGAGCAGTTCTTC

j_gene: TRBJ1-5
v_gene: TRBV19
abundance: NA
d_gene: TRBD1
CDR3aa: CASSIGTGSLHYSNQPQHF
CDR3nt: TGTGCCAGTAGTATAGGGACAGGGTCCCTACATTATAGCAATCAGCCCCAGCATTTT

j_gene: TRBJ2-7
v_gene: TRBV2
abundance: few
d_gene: TRBD1
CDR3aa: CASSVKGQGAGEQYF
CDR3nt: TGTGCCAGCAGTGTAAAGGGACAGGGGGCTGGGGAGCAGTACTTC

j_gene: TRBJ1-1
v_gene: TRBV28
abundance: once
d_gene: TRBD1
CDR3aa: CASRTSGGGTEAFF
CDR3nt: TGTGCCAGCAGGACCTCAGGGGGAGGCACTGAAGCTTTCTTT

j_gene: TRBJ2-4
v_gene: TRBV5-4
abundance: NA
d_gene: NA
CDR3aa: CASSLNSGTTKNIQYF
CDR3nt: TGTGCCAGCAGCTTAAACAGCGGTACTACCAAAAACATTCAGTACTTC